This T cell receptor beta chain was sequenced for a study of identical twins. Points from the study as a whole: Where out-of-frame alpha sequences were twin-shared, they showed excess low generation probability. Cross-sectional statistics underpinned the conclusions; the same donors were not followed.

After template switching added a universal primer site, the resulting cDNA carried unique molecular identifiers. MiXCR was run by TCRdb on the 5' RACE reads, yielding one entry per CDR3 protein. The sample records more than 600,000 distinct CDR3 sequences, 15% to 20% being singletons. This CDR3 spans 15 amino acids. CDR1 SNHLY and CDR2 FYNNEI come from the germline V gene. V lost 5 bases, J lost 0 bases, and 12 bases lay in between. This clonotype was counted between two and nine times. Its antigen is unknown. These same records also appear under a second study, on T cells expressing NK-cell markers. As reported in that work: Sorted CD3+CD56-NKG2C+, CD3+CD56+NKG2C- and CD3+CD56+NKG2C+ T cells were the source of the TCR beta repertoires.

Sequenced: PBMCs. This receptor was identified in a woman in her late teens or twenties in good health. The rearrangement uses TRBV2 and TRBJ2-3; D possibly corresponds to TRBD2 (6 bases). CDR3 residues: CASSPEGLSTDTQYF. As DNA, the CDR3 is TGTGCCAGCAGTCCGGAGGGGCTCAGCACAGATACGCAGTATTTT.